Detailed here is one TCR beta chain. Its target is unknown. Trimming stripped 4 bases from V and 5 bases from J, with 16 bases between. The length of the CDR3 is 14 residues. Looked up from germline, CDR1 is SGHKS and CDR2 is YYEKEE (reference sequence). This entry is derived from a study of cytomegalovirus exposure and HLA in healthy donors. Regarding the study as a whole: Versus the roughly 670-donor mean, an Asian-associated ancestry cluster reportedly showed fewer N-insertions in a later analysis.

PCR involved 60 Vbeta and 13 Jbeta primers. Profiled with immunoSEQ multiplex PCR; TCRdb holds only in-frame clones, not every one. The table records approximately 170,000 clones, around 68% of them present only once. The chain is built from TRBV5-5 and TRBJ2-7, with D possibly matching TRBD2 (6 bases). Sequenced input: PBMCs. This clonotype was sampled from a man over 45 in good health and CMV-seronegative. CDR3 protein: CASSPVRGFDEQYF. CDR3 sequence (DNA): TGTGCCAGCAGCCCCGTTCGGGGGTTCGACGAGCAGTACTTC. Full variable domain (remainder filled in from reference TRBV5-5 and TRBJ2-7): DAGVTQSPTHLIKTRGQQVTLRCSPISGHKSVSWYQQVLGQGPQFIFQYYEKEERGRGNFPDRFSARQFPNYSSELNVNALLLGDSALYLCASSPVRGFDEQYFGPGTRLTVT.